A selection of T cell receptor beta chains follows, all from one sample in a study of identical twins' blood T cells. TCRdb re-called the 5' RACE reads with MiXCR, one entry per CDR3 protein. The sample carries hundreds of thousands of distinct CDR3 sequences, under 30% recorded once. Specimen: PBMCs. The origin of the receptors is a woman aged 18-49 years in good health. CDR3s include the opening cysteine and the closing phenylalanine or tryptophan. Each record gives: CDR3 DNA, CDR3 protein, J gene, V gene, CDR3 length, D gene, clone size. The D gene is left open where the match is weak. Clone size, where shown, is once, few, many, or a class for clones that have expanded.

CDR3nt: TGTGCCAGCAGCCCCCCCCGCGTACAGAAATCCACTGAAGCTTTCTTT
CDR3aa: CASSPPRVQKSTEAFF
j_gene: TRBJ1-1
v_gene: TRBV7-8
len: 16
d_gene: NA
abundance: NA

CDR3nt: TGTGCCAGCAGCCGTTCAGGGGCTACTAACTATGGCTACACCTTC
CDR3aa: CASSRSGATNYGYTF
j_gene: TRBJ1-2
v_gene: TRBV14
len: 15
d_gene: NA
abundance: NA

CDR3nt: TGCAGCGTTGTTCCCCCGGGGTGGGGTGGCTACACCTTC
CDR3aa: CSVVPPGWGGYTF
j_gene: TRBJ1-2
v_gene: TRBV29-1
len: 13
d_gene: NA
abundance: NA

CDR3nt: TGCAGCGTAAACAGGTACGAGGGCAGAGCTGGCTACACCTTC
CDR3aa: CSVNRYEGRAGYTF
j_gene: TRBJ1-2
v_gene: TRBV29-1
len: 14
d_gene: NA
abundance: NA

CDR3nt: TGTGCCAGCAGCTTGTGGATGGGACAGGGGCCAGATACGCAGTATTTT
CDR3aa: CASSLWMGQGPDTQYF
j_gene: TRBJ2-3
v_gene: TRBV11-2
len: 16
d_gene: TRBD1
abundance: NA

CDR3nt: TGTGCCAGCAGTGCCGGACATGCCTATAGCAATCAGCCCCAGCATTTT
CDR3aa: CASSAGHAYSNQPQHF
j_gene: TRBJ1-5
v_gene: TRBV6-1
len: 16
d_gene: NA
abundance: NA

CDR3nt: TGCAGCGTTGCGGAGTCTGGTCAGCCCCAGCATTTT
CDR3aa: CSVAESGQPQHF
j_gene: TRBJ1-5
v_gene: TRBV29-1
len: 12
d_gene: NA
abundance: few

CDR3nt: TGTGCCAGCAGCCAAGATCTCGGGACAGCTATGATGAATGAAAAACTGTTTTTT
CDR3aa: CASSQDLGTAMMNEKLFF
j_gene: TRBJ1-4
v_gene: TRBV3-1
len: 18
d_gene: TRBD1
abundance: NA

CDR3nt: TGTGCCAGCATCGTTATTCCGAGACTAGCGGCTAGCACAGATACGCAGTATTTT
CDR3aa: CASIVIPRLAASTDTQYF
j_gene: TRBJ2-3
v_gene: TRBV7-9
len: 18
d_gene: TRBD2
abundance: NA

CDR3nt: TGCGCCAGCAGCACGGCGGGTCCTTTATACGAGCAGTACTTC
CDR3aa: CASSTAGPLYEQYF
j_gene: TRBJ2-7
v_gene: TRBV5-1
len: 14
d_gene: NA
abundance: NA

CDR3nt: TGCGCCGGCAGCGTCCTAGCGGGAGTAACCACAGATACGCAGTATTTT
CDR3aa: CAGSVLAGVTTDTQYF
j_gene: TRBJ2-3
v_gene: TRBV5-1
len: 16
d_gene: TRBD2
abundance: few

CDR3nt: TGCGCCAGCAGCTCGATGCGGGGCGGGACTGAAGCTTTCTTT
CDR3aa: CASSSMRGGTEAFF
j_gene: TRBJ1-1
v_gene: TRBV5-1
len: 14
d_gene: NA
abundance: NA

CDR3nt: TGCGCCAGCAGCTTGGGTACAACCGAAGCTTTCTTT
CDR3aa: CASSLGTTEAFF
j_gene: TRBJ1-1
v_gene: TRBV5-1
len: 12
d_gene: NA
abundance: many

CDR3nt: TGTGCCAGCAGTTACGTCCAGGGTGATGAAAAACTGTTTTTT
CDR3aa: CASSYVQGDEKLFF
j_gene: TRBJ1-4
v_gene: TRBV6-5
len: 14
d_gene: NA
abundance: few

CDR3nt: TGTGCCACCCTGTCAGACAGGTATGGAACTGAAGCTTTCTTT
CDR3aa: CATLSDRYGTEAFF
j_gene: TRBJ1-1
v_gene: TRBV15
len: 14
d_gene: NA
abundance: NA

CDR3nt: TGTGCCAGCAGTGAAGGGACTAGCGGGGTGTACAATGAGCAGTTCTTC
CDR3aa: CASSEGTSGVYNEQFF
j_gene: TRBJ2-1
v_gene: TRBV2
len: 16
d_gene: TRBD2
abundance: NA

CDR3nt: TGTGCCAGCAGCTTAAGTGGTCACGGAAGCGGGACCGGGGAGCTGTTTTTT
CDR3aa: CASSLSGHGSGTGELFF
j_gene: TRBJ2-2
v_gene: TRBV7-9
len: 17
d_gene: NA
abundance: NA

CDR3nt: TGCAGCGTTGCAGGGGGAAACCGAGAGACCCAGTACTTC
CDR3aa: CSVAGGNRETQYF
j_gene: TRBJ2-5
v_gene: TRBV29-1
len: 13
d_gene: TRBD1
abundance: few

CDR3nt: TGCAGTGCTAGAGGATATTACAATGAGCAGTTCTTC
CDR3aa: CSARGYYNEQFF
j_gene: TRBJ2-1
v_gene: TRBV20-1
len: 12
d_gene: NA
abundance: many

CDR3nt: TGTGCCAGCAGACCTGGAGACTTTAGCACAGATACGCAGTATTTT
CDR3aa: CASRPGDFSTDTQYF
j_gene: TRBJ2-3
v_gene: TRBV2
len: 15
d_gene: NA
abundance: few

CDR3nt: TGCGCCAGCAGCTTGGGTCACGCGGGGAATCAGCCCCAGCATTTT
CDR3aa: CASSLGHAGNQPQHF
j_gene: TRBJ1-5
v_gene: TRBV5-1
len: 15
d_gene: NA
abundance: NA

CDR3nt: TGTGCCAGCAGCCATGAGGGATTGAATGAAAAACTGTTTTTT
CDR3aa: CASSHEGLNEKLFF
j_gene: TRBJ1-4
v_gene: TRBV3-1
len: 14
d_gene: NA
abundance: few

CDR3nt: TGTGCGAGCAGCCAAGGAGTCGGAAGGGATACGCAGTATTTT
CDR3aa: CASSQGVGRDTQYF
j_gene: TRBJ2-3
v_gene: TRBV3-1
len: 14
d_gene: NA
abundance: NA

CDR3nt: TGTGCCAGCAGCGTTGGAGACTATGGCTACACCTTC
CDR3aa: CASSVGDYGYTF
j_gene: TRBJ1-2
v_gene: TRBV9
len: 12
d_gene: NA
abundance: many

CDR3nt: TGTGCCAGCAGCGATTCATCGGGGGGCACTGAAGCTTTCTTT
CDR3aa: CASSDSSGGTEAFF
j_gene: TRBJ1-1
v_gene: TRBV9
len: 14
d_gene: NA
abundance: NA

CDR3nt: TGTGCCAGCACCTTCACGGGCGAGCAGTACTTC
CDR3aa: CASTFTGEQYF
j_gene: TRBJ2-7
v_gene: TRBV2
len: 11
d_gene: NA
abundance: few

CDR3nt: TGCAGCGTTGGACTTTCTTGGACTGAAGCTTTCTTT
CDR3aa: CSVGLSWTEAFF
j_gene: TRBJ1-1
v_gene: TRBV29-1
len: 12
d_gene: NA
abundance: few

CDR3nt: TGCAGTGCTAGAATAGCGGGGGGCTTTTACGAGCAGTACTTC
CDR3aa: CSARIAGGFYEQYF
j_gene: TRBJ2-7
v_gene: TRBV20-1
len: 14
d_gene: TRBD2
abundance: NA

CDR3nt: TGTGCCAGCAGTGTCTTAAGGTTTCTCTCTGAAGCTTTCTTT
CDR3aa: CASSVLRFLSEAFF
j_gene: TRBJ1-1
v_gene: TRBV2
len: 14
d_gene: NA
abundance: NA

CDR3nt: TGTGCCAGTAGTATTCCGGGGGCAGCTTTCTTT
CDR3aa: CASSIPGAAFF
j_gene: TRBJ1-1
v_gene: TRBV19
len: 11
d_gene: NA
abundance: few

CDR3nt: TGTGCCTGGAATCGCGGGGTGCGGGACAGCACCATATATTTT
CDR3aa: CAWNRGVRDSTIYF
j_gene: TRBJ1-3
v_gene: TRBV30
len: 14
d_gene: TRBD1
abundance: NA

CDR3nt: TGCGCCAGTACTGGGGGGTACAATGAGCAGTTCTTC
CDR3aa: CASTGGYNEQFF
j_gene: TRBJ2-1
v_gene: TRBV5-1
len: 12
d_gene: NA
abundance: few

CDR3nt: TGCAGCCTCGGGGGACAGGGAGTTGAAGCTTTCTTT
CDR3aa: CSLGGQGVEAFF
j_gene: TRBJ1-1
v_gene: TRBV29-1
len: 12
d_gene: TRBD1
abundance: few

CDR3nt: TGTGCCAGCAGCGTGTTCTCCCCCGGACTAGCGGGAACAGATACGCAGTATTTT
CDR3aa: CASSVFSPGLAGTDTQYF
j_gene: TRBJ2-3
v_gene: TRBV9
len: 18
d_gene: TRBD2
abundance: few

CDR3nt: TGTGCCACCGCCAGGGGCCCTGAAGCTTTCTTT
CDR3aa: CATARGPEAFF
j_gene: TRBJ1-1
v_gene: TRBV27
len: 11
d_gene: NA
abundance: few

CDR3nt: TGCGCCAGCAGCTTGGTTCCAGGGGACTATGGCTACACCTTC
CDR3aa: CASSLVPGDYGYTF
j_gene: TRBJ1-2
v_gene: TRBV5-1
len: 14
d_gene: NA
abundance: many

CDR3nt: TGTGCCAGCAGCCTAATTGGGGATGAGCAGTTCTTC
CDR3aa: CASSLIGDEQFF
j_gene: TRBJ2-1
v_gene: TRBV9
len: 12
d_gene: NA
abundance: few